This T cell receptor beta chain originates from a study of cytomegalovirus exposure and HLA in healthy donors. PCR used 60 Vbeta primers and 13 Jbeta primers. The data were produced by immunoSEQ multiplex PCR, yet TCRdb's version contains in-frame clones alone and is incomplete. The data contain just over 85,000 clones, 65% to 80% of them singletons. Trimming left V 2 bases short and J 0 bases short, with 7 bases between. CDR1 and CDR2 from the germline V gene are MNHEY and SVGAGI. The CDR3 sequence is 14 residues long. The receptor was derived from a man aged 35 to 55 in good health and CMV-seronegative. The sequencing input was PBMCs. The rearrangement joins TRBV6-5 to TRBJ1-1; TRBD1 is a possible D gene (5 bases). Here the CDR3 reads CASSYDSLNTEAFF. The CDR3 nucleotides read TGTGCCAGCAGTTACGACAGTTTGAACACTGAAGCTTTCTTT.